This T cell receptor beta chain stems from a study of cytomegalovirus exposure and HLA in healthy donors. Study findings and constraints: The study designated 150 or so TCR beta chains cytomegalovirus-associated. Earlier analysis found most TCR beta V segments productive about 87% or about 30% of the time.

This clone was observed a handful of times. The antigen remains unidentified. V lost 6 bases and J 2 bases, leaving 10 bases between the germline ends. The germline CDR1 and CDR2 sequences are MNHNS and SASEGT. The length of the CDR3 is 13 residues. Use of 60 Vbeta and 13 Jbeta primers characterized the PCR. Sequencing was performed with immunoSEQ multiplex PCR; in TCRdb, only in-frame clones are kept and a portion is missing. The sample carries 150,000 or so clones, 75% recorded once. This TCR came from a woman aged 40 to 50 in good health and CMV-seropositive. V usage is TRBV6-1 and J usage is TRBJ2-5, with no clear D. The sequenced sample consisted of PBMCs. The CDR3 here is CASSLTNQETQYF. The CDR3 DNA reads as TGTGCCAGCAGCCTTACTAATCAAGAGACCCAGTACTTC.